The 13 T cell receptor beta chains below all came from one sample that was sequenced in a study of CD8 T cells in ankylosing spondylitis. Regarding the study as a whole: A motif in TCR beta, a set of under ten highly homologous variants, appeared characteristic of ankylosing spondylitis blood.

Antigens of these TCRs are unknown. TCRdb called the 5' RACE reads again in MiXCR, with one record for every CDR3 protein. The repertoire holds under 850,000 distinct CDR3 sequences, with under 20% as singletons. What was sequenced was blood, either unsorted or a sorted T cell fraction (not recorded which). These receptors were collected from a male donor with ankylosing spondylitis.

A few counts support this clonotype. The V and J genes are TRBV27 and TRBJ2-7; 14 bases line up with TRBD2. The CDR3 is made up of 17 amino acids. J lost 5 bases, V lost 4 bases, and 10 bases had no gene match. In germline, CDR1 is MNHEY, CDR2 SMNVEV (reference sequence). CDR3 in DNA: TGTGCCAGCAGTTCTCCGGGACTAGCGGGAGCCCCCCACGAGCAGTACTTC. This gives the protein CASSSPGLAGAPHEQYF.

There are a few counts of this clonotype. The chain is built from TRBV12-3 or TRBV12-4 and TRBJ1-3; D not certain. The V end lost 3 bases, the J end lost 0 bases, and 9 bases lay between the germline ends. The CDR3 totals 15 residues. CDR3 DNA sequence: TGTGCCAGCAGTTTCTTGGAATTCTCTGGAAACACCATATATTTT. This translates into CASSFLEFSGNTIYF.

The J gene is TRBJ2-7, the V gene TRBV6-5; TRBD1 aligns across 10 bases. From germline, CDR1 is MNHEY and CDR2 SVGAGI. J was trimmed by 2 bases and V by 0 bases; bases with no gene match: 1. The CDR3 runs to 15 residues. Here the CDR3 reads CASSYSDRGTYEQYF. For the CDR3, the DNA is TGTGCCAGCAGTTACTCGGACAGGGGGACCTACGAGCAGTACTTC.

This clonotype showed up just a few times. This sequence joins TRBV7-9 and TRBJ1-6, with D maybe TRBD1 (6 bases). The CDR3 runs 14 residues. Germline V gives CDR1 SEHNR, CDR2 FQNEAQ (reference sequence). Trimming took off 5 bases at V and 7 bases at J, with 12 bases between the two ends. The CDR3 sequence: CASSLRTENSPLHF. CDR3 nucleotide sequence: TGTGCCAGCAGCCTGCGGACAGAGAATTCACCCCTCCACTTT. Filled out from reference TRBV7-9 and TRBJ1-6, the complete variable domain reads DTGVSQNPRHKITKRGQNVTFRCDPISEHNRLYWYRQTLGQGPEFLTYFQNEAQLEKSRLLSDRFSAERPKGSFSTLEIQRTEQGDSAMYLCASSLRTENSPLHFGNGTRLTVT.

The V call is TRBV6-1, the J call TRBJ2-2; weak D call: TRBD2 (7 bases). The CDR3 totals 15 residues. Trimming cost V 4 bases and J 3 bases, with 12 bases left between them. CDR1 is MNHNS and CDR2 is SASEGT in the germline V gene. In DNA form, the CDR3 reads TGTGCCAGCAGTGTTTGGGGGGGCTACACCGGGGAGCTGTTTTTT. It yields the protein CASSVWGGYTGELFF.

This clonotype was counted between two and nine times. The V gene is TRBV11-2, the J gene TRBJ1-2, with TRBD1 matching over 7 bases. V was clipped by 5 bases and J by 3 bases; unmatched bases: 6. The CDR3 runs to 14 residues. Germline values: CDR1 SGHAT, CDR2 FQNNGV. In nucleotides, the CDR3 is TGTGCCAGCAGCCTCCCAGACAGGGACTATGGCTACACCTTC. Amino acids: CASSLPDRDYGYTF.

The chain carries TRBV5-5 and TRBJ2-7, with D maybe TRBD2 (6 bases). Trimming shortened V by 5 bases and J by 2 bases, and 8 bases separated the two germline ends. This CDR3 is 12 amino acids long. Germline CDR1 SGHKS, CDR2 YYEKEE (reference sequence). CDR3 amino acids: CASRLAAYEQYF. Written as DNA, the CDR3 is TGTGCCAGCAGACTAGCCGCCTACGAGCAGTACTTC.

The chain couples TRBV6-1 to TRBJ1-5; tentative D call: TRBD1 (5 bases). CDR3 length: 14 residues. Per the germline V gene, CDR1 is MNHNS and CDR2 is SASEGT. The V end was cut by 6 bases, the J end by 1 base, with 10 bases between. CDR3 nucleotides: TGTGCCAGCAGGAGGGGTGGGAGCAATCAGCCCCAGCATTTT. This sequence encodes CASRRGGSNQPQHF.

This chain links TRBV20-1 with TRBJ2-7; D is tentatively TRBD1 or TRBD2 (5 bases each). Germline CDR1 reads DFQATT; CDR2 reads SNEGSKA (reference sequence). The CDR3 consists of 14 residues. V lost 2 bases and J 7 bases, leaving 18 bases between the germline ends. CDR3: CSARKGTGGGEQYF. The CDR3 nucleotides read TGCAGTGCTAGAAAGGGGACCGGTGGCGGGGAGCAGTACTTC.

The sample holds a few counts of this clonotype. This sequence joins TRBV6-1 and TRBJ1-2, with D perhaps TRBD1 (5 bases). The CDR3 sequence is 15 residues long. Trimming cost V 4 bases and J 5 bases, with 17 bases left between them. CDR1 and CDR2 (germline): MNHNS, SASEGT. CDR3 protein: CASSGRGAAGYGYTF. DNA for the CDR3: TGTGCCAGCAGTGGCCGTGGGGCCGCCGGATATGGCTACACCTTC.

This clonotype was observed a few times. V and J are TRBV3-1 and TRBJ2-5; TRBD2 matches 12 bases. With 4 bases clipped from V and 2 bases from J, the junction kept 2 bases outside the gene matches. From germline, CDR1 is LGHDT and CDR2 YNNKEL (reference sequence). The CDR3 consists of 15 residues. The CDR3 nucleotides read TGTGCCAGCAGCCGACTAGCGGGGGAACAAGAGACCCAGTACTTC. Its translation is CASSRLAGEQETQYF.

This rearrangement joins TRBV4-1 to TRBJ2-5; D might be TRBD2 (5 bases). The CDR3 has 15 residues. Germline V gene sequence: CDR1 MGHRA, CDR2 YSYEKL. V was shortened by 1 base and J by 5 bases, with 14 bases between the two germline ends. Here the CDR3 DNA reads TGCGCCAGCAGCCAAGCGACTAACGGGCGGGAGACCCAGTACTTC. Protein sequence: CASSQATNGRETQYF.

This clonotype has only a few counts. The chain employs TRBV5-5 and TRBJ1-5; D remains ambiguous. V lost 4 bases, J lost 5 bases, and 13 bases lay in between. This CDR3 contains 14 residues. CDR1 and CDR2 (germline): SGHKS, YYEKEE (reference sequence). CDR3 sequence reads: CASSPGPRDQPQHF. The CDR3 region has the DNA TGTGCCAGCAGCCCCGGCCCCCGCGATCAGCCCCAGCATTTT.